A single sample gave rise to the 20 T cell receptor beta chains below, sequenced in a study of immune heterogeneity within non-small cell lung tumors. Using 32 V and 13 J primers, multiplex PCR amplified TCR beta CDR3. TCRdb re-derived calls from the multiplex PCR reads in MiXCR, one entry per CDR3 protein. The table records over 4,500 distinct CDR3 sequences, around a fifth of them present only once. Bulk tumor genomic DNA, roughly 600 ng per sample, was the template. Surgeons took several biopsies per primary tumor, spaced far apart, during surgery. Samples came from untreated patients having curative surgery for newly diagnosed non-small cell lung cancer. The sample was lung tumor tissue. Receptor source: a man aged 55-75 years with non-small cell lung cancer.

This clonotype came up many times. V and J are TRBV20-1 and TRBJ2-1, with 9 positions matching TRBD2. Germline V gives CDR1 DFQATT, CDR2 SNEGSKA (reference sequence). The ends lost 5 bases at V and 6 bases at J; junction bases unmatched: 5. The length of the CDR3 is 13 residues. CDR3 in amino acids: CSALAGGGNEQFF. The CDR3 nucleotides read TGCAGTGCTTTGGCGGGAGGGGGCAATGAGCAGTTCTTC.

In the case of this clonotype: This may come from a read error, since a much larger clone is one base off. The chain couples TRBV20-1 to TRBJ1-2; D possibly corresponds to TRBD1 (6 bases). CDR1 and CDR2 from the germline V gene are DFQATT and SNEGSKA (reference sequence). Between the trimmed V and J ends, which lost 5 bases and 0 bases, there was a span of 13 bases. This CDR3 is 14 amino acids long. CDR3 coding DNA: TGCAGTGCTCCCGGGACACGAGCTAACTATGGCTACACCTTC. It encodes CSAPGTRANYGYTF.

This clonotype was recorded many times. The genes are TRBV18 and TRBJ1-2, with TRBD1 matching over 9 bases. CDR1 KGHSH and CDR2 LQKENI come from the germline V gene. V was pared by 5 bases and J by 3 bases, with 1 base of the junction left unmatched. The CDR3 consists of 13 residues. The chain's CDR3 is CASSRQGDYGYTF. Here the CDR3 DNA reads TGTGCCAGCTCAAGACAGGGGGACTATGGCTACACCTTC.

Judged by abundance, this clonotype is medium-sized. The genes are TRBV6-1 and TRBJ2-3; tentative D call: TRBD2 (6 bases). Germline-derived CDR1 and CDR2 are MNHNS and SASEGT. There are 14 residues in the CDR3. The V and J ends lost 5 bases and 0 bases respectively, with 9 bases between them. The CDR3 DNA sequence: TGTGCCAGCAGTCCAGGGACTAGCACAGATACGCAGTATTTT. Its translation is CASSPGTSTDTQYF.

By its share, this clonotype is medium-sized (0.01 to 0.1%). CDR3 amino acids: CASSGGFTGTDTQYF. DNA for the CDR3: TGTGCCAGCAGTGGAGGGTTTACGGGCACAGATACGCAGTATTTT. The V and J genes are TRBV12-3 or TRBV12-4 and TRBJ2-3; D possibly corresponds to TRBD2 (6 bases). The CDR3 covers 15 residues. V lost 5 bases, J lost 1 base, and 13 bases lay in between.

By sample share, this clonotype is medium-sized. One end of the junction fails to match germline, which may point to a read error. The chain employs TRBV15 and TRBJ1-1; the D gene is possibly TRBD1 (5 bases). There are 13 residues in the CDR3. CDR1 and CDR2 from the germline V gene are LNHNV and YYDKDF (reference sequence). This CDR3 reads CATGRDIGTEAFF. The CDR3 nucleotides are TGTGCCACCGGCAGGGATATTGGCACTGAAGCTTTCTTT.

This clonotype is deemed medium-sized. The chain combines TRBV18 with TRBJ2-7, with TRBD2 as a possible D gene (5 bases). This CDR3 spans 12 amino acids. V was cut by 2 bases and J by 6 bases, with 8 bases left in between. Looked up from germline, CDR1 is KGHSH and CDR2 is LQKENI. For the CDR3, the DNA is TGTGCCAGCTCACCAGGGGAGTCCGAGCAGTACTTC. The encoded protein is CASSPGESEQYF.

Concerning this clonotype: Mismatch with germline at one junction end may stem from a read error. This sequence joins TRBV9 and TRBJ2-3, with TRBD2 matching over 9 bases. This CDR3 is 18 amino acids long. From germline, CDR1 is SGDLS and CDR2 YYNGEE. CDR3 amino acids: CASTARTSAKSSTDTQCF. The CDR3 DNA reads TGTGCCAGCACCGCGCGGACTAGCGCTAAATCTAGCACAGATACGCAGTGTTTT.

This clonotype has only a few counts. One end of the junction does not line up with germline, which may come from a read error. The V gene is TRBV6-1, the J gene TRBJ1-2, with a tentative D call TRBD1 (6 bases). Germline loops: CDR1 MNHNS, CDR2 SASEGT. The length of the CDR3 is 14 residues. This CDR3 reads CASGEAGAGYGYTF. The CDR3 DNA follows: TGTGCCAGCGGTGAAGCGGGGGCAGGGTATGGCTACACCTTC.

This clonotype was seen repeatedly, ten times or more. The genes are TRBV2 and TRBJ2-3; D might be TRBD2 (5 bases). V was pared by 3 bases and J by 2 bases, with 9 bases between. This CDR3 has 14 residues. Looked up from germline, CDR1 is SNHLY and CDR2 is FYNNEI. In nucleotides, the CDR3 is TGTGCCAGCAGTGATGCTGGACTCACAGATACGCAGTATTTT. Its protein product is CASSDAGLTDTQYF.

Regarding this clonotype: One base away lies a much larger clone, so this may be a sequencing read error. The chain couples TRBV7-2 to TRBJ2-1; 8 positions match TRBD2. The junction had 6 bases not matched to a gene; V was cut back by 3 bases and J by 8 bases. Germline-derived CDR1 and CDR2 are SGHTA and FQGNSA. The length of the CDR3 is 14 residues. CDR3 amino acids: CASSLSREVHEQFF. The CDR3 region has the DNA TGTGCCAGCAGCTTGTCGCGGGAGGTCCATGAGCAGTTCTTC.

This clonotype is classed as medium-sized. V usage is TRBV18 and J usage is TRBJ1-3; no clear D gene. V was pared by 3 bases and J by 0 bases, with 6 bases between. Germline V gives CDR1 KGHSH, CDR2 LQKENI. CDR3 size: 14 residues. The CDR3 bases are TGTGCCAGCTCACCCGGCCTCTCTGGAAACACCATATATTTT. Translation: CASSPGLSGNTIYF.

Ten or more counts support this clonotype. The chain couples TRBV11-2 to TRBJ2-5, with 12 bases matching TRBD2. The CDR3 has 15 amino acids. V lost 4 bases to trimming and J lost 7 bases; unmatched junction nucleotides: 7. CDR1 is SGHAT, CDR2 FQNNGV, per germline. This CDR3 reads CASSSQLAGGGTQYF. Here the CDR3 DNA reads TGTGCCAGCAGCTCCCAACTAGCGGGAGGTGGGACCCAGTACTTC.

As to this clonotype: A clone one base away is much larger, so this may be a read error. The CDR3 DNA reads TGTGCCAGCAGCTGGAATCAAAGGGGGGATTTCTTT. The encoded protein is CASSWNQRGDFF. V is TRBV7-9 and J is TRBJ1-1; D possibly corresponds to TRBD1 (6 bases). With 4 bases removed from V and 13 bases from J, the gap between germline ends came to 16 bases. This CDR3 has 12 residues. Germline-derived CDR1 and CDR2 are SEHNR and FQNEAQ (reference sequence).

This clonotype was seen many times. The rearrangement links TRBV7-9 to TRBJ2-1; D unresolved. The CDR3 runs to 10 residues. Germline V gives CDR1 SEHNR, CDR2 FQNEAQ (reference sequence). V was shortened by 5 bases and J by 9 bases, with 5 bases between the two germline ends. For the CDR3, the DNA is TGTGCCAGCAGCGATTCTGAGCAGTTCTTC. As protein: CASSDSEQFF.

This clonotype is medium-sized (0.01 to 0.1%) by share. In nucleotides, the CDR3 is TGCAGTGCTAGAGGCCCGGGACAGGAGGTATCACCCCTCCACTTT. It specifies CSARGPGQEVSPLHF. The chain joins TRBV20-1 to TRBJ1-6; 8 nucleotides match TRBD1. From germline, CDR1 is DFQATT and CDR2 SNEGSKA (reference sequence). The J segment lost 10 bases and the V segment lost 1 base, leaving 9 bases of the junction unmatched. This CDR3 has 15 amino acids.

The chain joins TRBV20-1 to TRBJ2-6; D unresolved. V was clipped by 8 bases and J by 0 bases, with 8 bases between them. The CDR3 length is 13 residues. From germline, CDR1 is DFQATT and CDR2 SNEGSKA (reference sequence). CDR3 DNA: TGCAGTTTTAGCCGCTCTGGGGCCAACGTCCTGACTTTC. Residues: CSFSRSGANVLTF.

This clonotype appeared many times. The rearrangement links TRBV2 to TRBJ2-5; D ambiguous. With 4 bases removed from V and 1 base from J, the gap between germline ends came to 10 bases. The CDR3 is 14 residues long. Germline V CDR1 and CDR2: SNHLY, FYNNEI. This CDR3 reads CASSGGSSQETQYF. Here the CDR3 DNA reads TGTGCCAGCAGTGGGGGAAGCAGCCAAGAGACCCAGTACTTC.

This clonotype has only one observation. This may arise from a read error, as a much more abundant clone is one base away. The chain carries TRBV12-3 or TRBV12-4 and TRBJ2-2; no clear D gene. The germline V and J ends were trimmed by 1 base and 7 bases, with 10 bases remaining between them. The CDR3 runs to 14 residues. The CDR3 DNA sequence: TGTGCCAGCAGTTTAGGTTGGCCCAACGGGGAGCTGTTTTTT. Translated: CASSLGWPNGELFF.

In its sample, this clonotype ranks as medium-sized. The chain joins TRBV28 to TRBJ2-7; 15 bases fit TRBD2. The CDR3 totals 16 residues. The germline V gene encodes CDR1 MDHEN and CDR2 SYDVKM. V lost 3 bases to trimming and J lost 5 bases; unmatched junction nucleotides: 5. The chain's CDR3 is CASSFPRTSGRDEQYF. The CDR3 nucleotides are TGTGCCAGCAGTTTTCCTAGGACTAGCGGGAGGGACGAGCAGTACTTC. Full variable domain (rest looked up from reference TRBV28 and TRBJ2-7): DVKVTQSSRYLVKRTGEKVFLECVQDMDHENMFWYRQDPGLGLRLIYFSYDVKMKEKGDIPEGYSVSREKKERFSLILESASTNQTSMYLCASSFPRTSGRDEQYFGPGTRLTVT.